This T cell receptor beta chain was sequenced for a study of cytomegalovirus exposure and HLA in healthy donors. Primers for the PCR totalled 60 Vbeta and 13 Jbeta. The protocol was immunoSEQ multiplex PCR, while the TCRdb copy is restricted to in-frame clones and leaves out a portion. The sample records 150,000 to 200,000 clones, about 77% being singletons. This clone showed up just once. Its specificity is not known. Regarding the study as a whole: Investigators reported 150 to 200 TCR beta chains as tied to cytomegalovirus. Exclusion as indistinguishable affected some V segments, including TRBV6-2 and TRBV6-3. The authors confirmed in vitro that three CMV-associated chains were specific for CMV antigens. It has been reported that TCR beta sequences accurately predicted the HLA-A and HLA-B alleles of most subjects.

This CDR3 has 15 amino acids. Germline CDR1 and CDR2: MGHRA and YSYEKL. Trimming took 0 bases from V and 8 from J, leaving 13 bases between them. Sequencing used PBMCs. This sequence joins TRBV4-1 and TRBJ1-4; D is possibly TRBD1 (6 bases). The receptor's source is a woman aged 25 to 39 in good health and CMV-seropositive. The CDR3 spells CASSQDVGGLEKLFF. As DNA, the CDR3 is TGCGCCAGCAGCCAAGATGTAGGGGGATTGGAAAAACTGTTTTTT.